Each of the 18 T cell receptor beta chains below was sequenced from the same sample in a study of blood T cells in healthy people across ages (dated by TCRdb to between 2015 and 2016). Libraries were made using 5' RACE. Instrument on record: Illumina HiSeq 2500. The second PCR ran for roughly 7 to 12 cycles and used a J-beta primer mix along with a sample-barcoded 5' primer. The public reads were reanalyzed by TCRdb: fastp trimming at Q25, MiXCR alignment, in-frame beta chains only. Rows are combined by CDR3 protein, so each entry shows the most common genes and DNA. For this sample the table gives 600,000 to 650,000 distinct CDR3 sequences, of which 58% were detected only once. The ten biggest clones cover roughly 34% of the sample. The sequenced sample consisted of blood. These receptor sequences come from a man aged 55 to 70 in good health.

The chain recombines TRBV12-3 or TRBV12-4 with TRBJ2-5, with D tentatively TRBD1 (5 bases). This CDR3 has 14 residues. Trimming removed 5 bases from V and 5 bases from J, with 15 bases in between. The CDR3 loop is CASSVGARAETQYF. CDR3 nucleotides: TGTGCCAGCAGTGTAGGGGCCAGGGCGGAGACCCAGTACTTC.

The chain links TRBV3-1 to TRBJ2-4, with 10 bases lining up with TRBD1. V lost 3 bases to trimming and J lost 3 bases; unmatched junction nucleotides: 14. Germline CDR1 is LGHDT and CDR2 is YNNKEL (reference sequence). The CDR3 sequence is 19 residues long. The CDR3, as DNA: TGTGCCAGCAGCCAGGGAGTCGGGACAGGGGCAGGATTCAAAAACATTCAGTACTTC. Encoded protein: CASSQGVGTGAGFKNIQYF.

A few counts support this clonotype. The chain has TRBV12-3 or TRBV12-4 and TRBJ1-2, with 10 bases matching TRBD1. The CDR3 is made up of 14 amino acids. Losses at the gene ends were 5 bases for V and 7 bases for J; bases not matched to a gene: 7. DNA of the CDR3: TGTGCCAGCAGTCACTCCGGGACAGGGGTTGGCTACACCTTC. Residues: CASSHSGTGVGYTF.

A few counts support this clonotype. This chain uses TRBV12-3 or TRBV12-4 with TRBJ1-1, with 7 positions matching TRBD1. The CDR3 covers 14 residues. V lost 7 bases and J lost 1; bases outside the gene matches: 6. CDR3 DNA sequence: TGTGCCAGCACCTTGGGGACAGCGAACACTGAAGCTTTCTTT. Translating it yields CASTLGTANTEAFF.

The rearrangement links TRBV6-5 to TRBJ2-1; perhaps TRBD2 as D (5 bases). V dropped 10 bases and J dropped 5 bases, with 12 bases sitting between them. Looked up from germline, CDR1 is MNHEY and CDR2 is SVGAGI. The CDR3 contains 12 residues. The CDR3: CATSGVHNEQFF. CDR3 bases: TGTGCCACCTCCGGGGTCCACAATGAGCAGTTCTTC.

This clonotype was detected a few times. The chain is built from TRBV29-1 and TRBJ2-3; D is unresolved. Germline CDR1 and CDR2: SQVTM and ANQGSEA. The CDR3 is made up of 14 amino acids. V dropped 4 bases and J dropped 5 bases, with 16 bases sitting between them. The CDR3 spells CSVVSDLTRDTQYF. For the CDR3, the DNA is TGCAGCGTTGTCAGTGACCTCACCCGAGATACGCAGTATTTT.

This chain joins TRBV15 and TRBJ2-3; 9 bases match TRBD1. The CDR3 totals 16 residues. The ends lost 1 base at V and 6 bases at J; junction bases unmatched: 8. The V gene's germline CDR1 is LNHNV and CDR2 YYDKDF (reference sequence). CDR3 protein: CATSRGTGAPLDTQYF. Written as DNA, the CDR3 is TGTGCCACCAGCAGAGGGACAGGGGCACCACTGGATACGCAGTATTTT.

This chain joins TRBV20-1 and TRBJ2-6; perhaps D is TRBD1 or TRBD2 (6 bases each). Germline V CDR1 and CDR2: DFQATT, SNEGSKA (reference sequence). The CDR3 contains 17 residues. The V gene lost 3 bases and the J gene lost 0 bases, with 15 bases spanning the gap. The CDR3 sequence: CSARGGGLTSGANVLTF. The CDR3 DNA reads TGCAGTGCTAGGGGGGGCGGGTTGACCTCTGGGGCCAACGTCCTGACTTTC.

V usage is TRBV7-6 and J usage is TRBJ2-7; TRBD1 aligns across 7 bases. The better agreement between TRBJ2-5 and the DNA end casts doubt on the J call. From germline, CDR1 is SGHVS and CDR2 FNYEAQ. The CDR3 totals 15 residues. The CDR3 is CASSLAPDRRETQYF. CDR3 DNA: TGTGCCAGCAGCTTAGCGCCGGACAGGCGGGAGACCCAGTACTTC.

Only a few counts were recorded for this clonotype. The chain combines TRBV5-4 with TRBJ2-7, with D possibly being TRBD1 (6 bases). This CDR3 spans 13 amino acids. Per germline, CDR1 SGHNT and CDR2 YYREEE (reference sequence). V lost 1 base, J lost 5 bases, and 10 bases lay in between. CDR3 DNA sequence: TGTGCCAGCAGCTTGCAGGGGCGAGACGAGCAGTACTTC. Protein: CASSLQGRDEQYF.

In nucleotides, the CDR3 is TGTGCCAGCAGTTACGGCCAGCCAGACTACGAGCAGTACTTC. Translated: CASSYGQPDYEQYF. V gene TRBV6-5 combines with J gene TRBJ2-7; D uncertain. This CDR3 region has 14 residues. Trimming cost V 2 bases and J 3 bases, with 11 bases left between them. Germline V gene sequence: CDR1 MNHEY, CDR2 SVGAGI.

This clonotype was seen a few times. V is TRBV2 and J is TRBJ2-4; 8 bases are a match to TRBD1. Germline CDR1 is SNHLY and CDR2 is FYNNEI. The CDR3 is 13 amino acids. The trim removed 10 bases at V and 4 bases at J, leaving 6 bases unmatched. The CDR3 reads CATLGQEKNIQYF. The CDR3 bases are TGTGCCACCTTGGGACAGGAGAAAAACATTCAGTACTTC.

The rearrangement joins TRBV18 to TRBJ1-5; 9 bases match TRBD1. J lost 15 bases, V lost 8 bases, and 11 bases had no gene match. The CDR3 is made up of 12 amino acids. The germline CDR1 and CDR2 sequences are KGHSH and LQKENI. Here the CDR3 DNA reads TGTGCCAGCGCTCGAAACGGGGACAGGGCGCATTTT. It translates to CASARNGDRAHF. The full variable domain, rest sourced from reference TRBV18 and TRBJ1-5, is NAGVMQNPRHLVRRRGQEARLRCSPMKGHSHVYWYRQLPEEGLKFMVYLQKENIIDESGMPKERFSAEFPKEGPSILRIQQVVRGDSAAYFCASARNGDRAHFGDGTRLSIL.

This clonotype was counted only a few times. With a much larger clone just one base away, this may be a read error. DNA of the CDR3: TGCAGCGCCGCAACCGGAGGGAATCAGCCCCAGCATTTT. It yields the protein CSAATGGNQPQHF. The chain employs TRBV29-1 and TRBJ1-5; D remains unclear. The CDR3 loop spans 13 amino acids. Looked up from germline, CDR1 is SQVTM and CDR2 is ANQGSEA. V shed 7 bases and J shed 4 bases, with 14 bases lying between them.

V gene TRBV16 combines with J gene TRBJ1-2; D ambiguous. This CDR3 region has 13 residues. Between the trimmed V and J ends, which lost 4 bases and 8 bases, there was a span of 14 bases. Germline V lookup: CDR1 KGHSY, CDR2 FQNENV. The CDR3 DNA follows: TGTGCCAGCAGCCCCCGGGCCAGCCTCGGCTACACCTTC. Protein sequence: CASSPRASLGYTF.

V and J are TRBV9 and TRBJ2-7, with D uncertain. CDR1 and CDR2 from the germline V gene are SGDLS and YYNGEE. The CDR3 has 10 residues. V lost 6 bases and J 10 bases, leaving 11 bases between the germline ends. DNA for the CDR3: TGTGCCAGCAAGACCAAGGCCCAGTACTTC. Translating it yields CASKTKAQYF.

The count of this clonotype is one. This rearrangement joins TRBV6-1 to TRBJ2-5; tentative D call: TRBD1 (5 bases). Trimming took 7 bases from V and 1 from J, leaving 16 bases between them. Germline CDR1 is MNHNS and CDR2 is SASEGT. This CDR3 contains 15 residues. The CDR3 protein is CASIRGPLGQETQYF. The CDR3 DNA reads TGTGCCAGCATAAGGGGCCCACTCGGCCAAGAGACCCAGTACTTC.

The V gene is TRBV25-1, the J gene TRBJ2-1; D unclear. V lost 1 base, J lost 11 bases, and 3 bases lay in between. Germline CDR1 MGHDK, CDR2 SYGVNS. The CDR3 is made up of 10 amino acids. The CDR3 DNA sequence: TGTGCCAGCAGTGAATTACAGCAGTTCTTC. Amino acid sequence: CASSELQQFF.